The next 20 T cell receptor beta chains were all read from a single sample in a study of shared clonotypes between healthy human individuals. Data came from immunoSEQ multiplex PCR; TCRdb stores just in-frame clones and leaves some out. The sample carries around 700,000 clones, around four fifths recorded once. Sequenced sample: memory CD4+ T cells sorted from blood. As for subset: CD45RA-negative fraction. These receptors were obtained from a woman in her twenties or thirties in good health.

The rearrangement uses TRBV7-9 and TRBJ1-1; possibly TRBD1 for D (5 bases). The germline gives CDR1 SEHNR, CDR2 FQNEAQ (reference sequence). The CDR3 is 13 residues long. V dropped 2 bases and J dropped 5 bases, with 9 bases sitting between them. The CDR3 region has the DNA TGTGCCAGCAGCTTACAGGGTGGTACTGAAGCTTTCTTT. Protein product: CASSLQGGTEAFF.

As to this clone: A far more abundant clone sits one base away, making this likely a read error. The chain has TRBV11-1 and TRBJ1-1; unclear D gene. Trimming pared 0 bases from V and 1 base from J, leaving 6 bases between. Germline lookup yields CDR1 SGHAT and CDR2 FQDESV (reference sequence). The CDR3 has 14 residues. The DNA for the CDR3 is TGTGCCAGCAGCTTAGCGGCAGGGAACACTGAAGCTTTCTTT. Amino acid sequence: CASSLAAGNTEAFF.

In its sample, this clone was seen a few times. V usage is TRBV4-1 and J usage is TRBJ2-1; TRBD2 aligns across 11 bases. This CDR3 has 15 residues. Germline V lookup: CDR1 MGHRA, CDR2 YSYEKL. J gave up 7 bases and V 4 bases, and 6 bases lay outside the gene matches. The chain's CDR3 is CASSRSTSGTNEQFF. The CDR3 DNA is TGCGCCAGCAGCCGTTCGACTAGCGGGACGAATGAGCAGTTCTTC.

A word on this clone: Possible read error: a much larger clone is one base away. This chain connects TRBV5-1 to TRBJ2-3; 13 bases are shared with TRBD2. The germline CDR1 and CDR2 sequences are SGHRS and YFSETQ. This CDR3 spans 18 amino acids. CDR3 amino acids: CAGSRRTSGSSSTDTQYF. Written as DNA, the CDR3 is TGCGCCGGCAGCCGAAGGACTAGCGGGAGTTCATCCACAGATACGCAGTATTTT.

This clone was found many times. V and J are TRBV10-2 and TRBJ1-1; no clear D. Germline V gene sequence: CDR1 WSHSY, CDR2 SAAADI. There are 11 residues in the CDR3. Trimming cost V 8 bases and J 1 base, with 5 bases left between them. The CDR3 nucleotides read TGCGCCAGCGAGGGGAACACTGAAGCTTTCTTT. Its translation: CASEGNTEAFF.

This clone was counted a few times. The rearrangement links TRBV10-1 to TRBJ2-1; 11 bases align to TRBD2. The CDR3 has 15 residues. CDR1 and CDR2 from the germline V gene are WNHNN and SYGVQD (reference sequence). With V trimmed by 2 bases and J by 7 bases, 4 bases remained unmatched. The CDR3 reads CASSETSGSFNEQFF. The DNA of the CDR3 is TGCGCCAGCAGTGAGACTAGCGGGAGTTTTAATGAGCAGTTCTTC.

V is TRBV7-9 and J is TRBJ2-3, with 13 bases identical to TRBD2. The CDR3 totals 15 residues. Germline values: CDR1 SEHNR, CDR2 FQNEAQ (reference sequence). With 5 bases clipped from V and 4 bases from J, the junction kept 3 bases outside the gene matches. The CDR3 region has the DNA TGTGCCAGCAGCAGACTAGCGGGAGGCGCAGATACGCAGTATTTT. Protein product: CASSRLAGGADTQYF.

The chain employs TRBV28 and TRBJ2-2; tentatively, D is TRBD1 (6 bases). The CDR3 runs 13 residues. V was shortened by 10 bases and J by 7 bases, with 16 bases between the two germline ends. From germline, CDR1 is MDHEN and CDR2 SYDVKM. CDR3 in amino acids: CATRGRAGGELFF. CDR3 sequence (DNA): TGTGCCACCAGGGGAAGGGCGGGCGGGGAGCTGTTTTTT. The full variable domain, its missing parts supplied by reference TRBV28 and TRBJ2-2, is DVKVTQSSRYLVKRTGEKVFLECVQDMDHENMFWYRQDPGLGLRLIYFSYDVKMKEKGDIPEGYSVSREKKERFSLILESASTNQTSMYLCATRGRAGGELFFGEGSRLTVL.

This sequence joins TRBV5-1 and TRBJ2-1; 9 bases agree with TRBD2. The length of the CDR3 is 17 residues. The V gene end was trimmed by 0 bases and the J gene end by 6 bases; junction bases not matched to a gene: 10. CDR1 is SGHRS, CDR2 YFSETQ, per germline. As DNA, the CDR3 is TGCGCCAGCAGCTTGGAGTTGCAGACTAGCGGTTCCAATGAGCAGTTCTTC. Its protein product is CASSLELQTSGSNEQFF.

The V and J genes are TRBV30 and TRBJ1-2; TRBD1 agrees at 7 bases. The CDR3 has 13 amino acids. Germline trimming cut 3 bases from V and 8 bases from J; bases unmatched to any gene: 9. Germline assignment: CDR1 GTSNPN and CDR2 SVGIG (reference sequence). The CDR3 reads CAWSRTGLEGYTF. The CDR3, as DNA: TGTGCCTGGAGCAGGACAGGCCTGGAGGGCTACACCTTC.

The chain recombines TRBV5-1 with TRBJ2-5; possibly TRBD2 for D (6 bases). V lost 4 bases, J lost 5 bases, and 21 bases lay in between. The CDR3 has 16 amino acids. The germline V gene encodes CDR1 SGHRS and CDR2 YFSETQ. CDR3 coding DNA: TGCGCCAGCAGCGCCGGAGGGCCCCCAGAAGTCGAGACCCAGTACTTC. This encodes CASSAGGPPEVETQYF.

The chain combines TRBV6-1 with TRBJ2-1; no clear D. The length of the CDR3 is 17 residues. The V and J ends lost 3 bases and 1 base respectively, with 16 bases between them. The V gene's germline CDR1 is MNHNS and CDR2 SASEGT. CDR3 region: CASSDYGRRGSYNEQFF. The CDR3 coding sequence is TGTGCCAGCAGTGATTATGGTAGGAGAGGTTCCTACAATGAGCAGTTCTTC.

Written as DNA, the CDR3 is TGTGCCAGCAGTGAAATTTCGGGGGTGGGTAATCAGCCCCAGCATTTT. Translating gives CASSEISGVGNQPQHF. This rearrangement joins TRBV6-1 to TRBJ1-5, with D possibly being TRBD1 (5 bases). V was cut by 2 bases and J by 4 bases, with 15 bases left in between. The CDR3 has 16 residues. Germline values: CDR1 MNHNS, CDR2 SASEGT.

Remarks on this clone: A much larger clone sits a single nucleotide away, making a read error possible. The J gene is TRBJ2-2, the V gene TRBV29-1; no definite D call. Trimming removed 5 bases at V and 1 base at J, with 14 bases between. Germline loops: CDR1 SQVTM, CDR2 ANQGSEA. The CDR3 has 15 amino acids. CDR3 protein: CSVKRRTGNTGELFF. Written as DNA, the CDR3 is TGCAGCGTTAAACGACGGACGGGGAACACCGGGGAGCTGTTTTTT.

A word on this clone: A much larger clone lies one base from this, so it may be a read error. Other DNA sequences in the sample encode the same CDR3. This chain uses TRBV7-3 with TRBJ2-5, with 7 bases matching TRBD1. Trimming at V came to 3 bases and at J to 2 bases, leaving 0 bases not matched to a gene. The CDR3 runs 13 residues. Germline CDR1 reads SGHTA; CDR2 reads FQGTGA. CDR3 protein: CASSLGQQETQYF. The DNA for the CDR3 is TGTGCCAGCAGCTTGGGACAGCAAGAGACCCAGTACTTC.

The V and J genes are TRBV19 and TRBJ2-3, with 15 bases fitting TRBD2. V was pared by 8 bases and J by 4 bases, with 10 bases of the junction left unmatched. Germline loops: CDR1 LNHDA, CDR2 SQIVND (reference sequence). The CDR3 length is 17 residues. CDR3 sequence reads: CASGRTSGRAGADTQYF. The CDR3, as DNA: TGTGCCAGTGGCCGGACTAGCGGGAGGGCGGGCGCAGATACGCAGTATTTT.

This clone was found many times. The rearrangement joins TRBV5-1 to TRBJ2-4; D assignment may be TRBD1 or TRBD2 (5 bases each). This CDR3 has 14 amino acids. V lost 3 bases and J lost 0, with 7 bases in between. Germline V gene data show CDR1 as SGHRS and CDR2 as YFSETQ. The CDR3 is CASSSGTAKNIQYF. The CDR3 DNA sequence: TGCGCCAGCAGCTCCGGGACAGCCAAAAACATTCAGTACTTC.

This chain joins TRBV7-9 and TRBJ2-5, with no clear D. V was shortened by 6 bases and J by 3 bases, with 5 bases between the two germline ends. There are 11 residues in the CDR3. The V gene's germline CDR1 is SEHNR and CDR2 FQNEAQ (reference sequence). CDR3 nucleotides: TGTGCCAGCAGTATAGAAGAGACCCAGTACTTC. Encoded protein: CASSIEETQYF.

This clone was found a few times. V is TRBV30 and J is TRBJ1-1; D may be TRBD1 (6 bases). Germline V lookup: CDR1 GTSNPN, CDR2 SVGIG (reference sequence). This CDR3 contains 14 residues. Trimming stripped 7 bases from V and 6 bases from J, with 21 bases between. CDR3 sequence (DNA): TGTGCCTTCCAACAGGGTATAAGGCACCCTGAAGCTTTCTTT. Translation: CAFQQGIRHPEAFF.

This clone showed up just once. The chain couples TRBV15 to TRBJ2-2; unclear D gene. The CDR3 consists of 14 residues. V was pared by 1 base and J by 5 bases, with 8 bases between. In germline, CDR1 is LNHNV, CDR2 YYDKDF (reference sequence). The CDR3 spells CATSRVEETGELFF. The CDR3 nucleotides are TGTGCCACCAGCAGAGTTGAAGAAACCGGGGAGCTGTTTTTT.